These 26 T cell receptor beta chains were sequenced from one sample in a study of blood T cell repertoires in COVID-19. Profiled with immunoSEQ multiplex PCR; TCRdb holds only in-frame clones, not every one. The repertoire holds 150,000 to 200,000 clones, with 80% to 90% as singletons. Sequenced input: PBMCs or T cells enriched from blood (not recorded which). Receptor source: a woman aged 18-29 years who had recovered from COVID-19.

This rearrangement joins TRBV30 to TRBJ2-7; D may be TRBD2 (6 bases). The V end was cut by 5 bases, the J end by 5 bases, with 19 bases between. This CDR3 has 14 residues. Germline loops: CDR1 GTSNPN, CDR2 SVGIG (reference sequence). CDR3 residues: CAWVSGLAVDEQYF. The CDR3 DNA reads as TGTGCCTGGGTATCGGGACTTGCCGTGGACGAGCAGTACTTC.

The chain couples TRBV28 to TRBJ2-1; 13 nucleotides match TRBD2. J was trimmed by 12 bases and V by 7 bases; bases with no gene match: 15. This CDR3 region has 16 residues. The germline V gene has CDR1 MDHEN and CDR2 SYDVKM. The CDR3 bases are TGTGCCAGCACCCATGGGGGACTAGCGGGACCGAGGGGGCAGTTCTTC. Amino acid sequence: CASTHGGLAGPRGQFF.

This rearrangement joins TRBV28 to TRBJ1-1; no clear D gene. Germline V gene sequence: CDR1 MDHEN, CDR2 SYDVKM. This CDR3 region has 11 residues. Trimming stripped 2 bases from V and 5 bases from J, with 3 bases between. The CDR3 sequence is CASSLQTEAFF. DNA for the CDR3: TGTGCCAGCAGTTTACAGACTGAAGCTTTCTTT.

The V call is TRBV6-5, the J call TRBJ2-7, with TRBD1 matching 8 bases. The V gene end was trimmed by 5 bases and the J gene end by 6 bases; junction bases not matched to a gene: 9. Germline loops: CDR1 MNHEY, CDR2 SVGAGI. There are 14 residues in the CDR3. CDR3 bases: TGTGCCAGCAGTACAAGTCGGACAGGGACCGAGCAGTACTTC. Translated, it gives CASSTSRTGTEQYF.

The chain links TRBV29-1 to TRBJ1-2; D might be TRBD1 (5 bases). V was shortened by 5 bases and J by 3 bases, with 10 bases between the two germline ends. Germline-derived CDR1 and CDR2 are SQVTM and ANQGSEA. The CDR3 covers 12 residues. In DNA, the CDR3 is TGCAGCGTTTCCCGGGGGGACTATGGCTACACCTTC. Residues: CSVSRGDYGYTF.

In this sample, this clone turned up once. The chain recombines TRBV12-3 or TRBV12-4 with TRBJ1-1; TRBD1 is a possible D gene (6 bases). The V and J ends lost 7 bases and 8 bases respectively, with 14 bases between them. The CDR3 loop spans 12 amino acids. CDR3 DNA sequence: TGTGCCAGCACTCCCGAGGGGACAGAAGCTTTCTTT. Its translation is CASTPEGTEAFF.

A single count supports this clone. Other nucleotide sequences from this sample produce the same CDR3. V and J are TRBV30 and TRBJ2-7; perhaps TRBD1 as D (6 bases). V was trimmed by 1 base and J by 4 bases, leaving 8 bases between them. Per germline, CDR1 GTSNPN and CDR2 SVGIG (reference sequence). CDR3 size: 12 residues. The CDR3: CAWSGDNYEQYF. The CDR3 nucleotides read TGTGCCTGGAGTGGGGACAATTACGAGCAGTACTTC.

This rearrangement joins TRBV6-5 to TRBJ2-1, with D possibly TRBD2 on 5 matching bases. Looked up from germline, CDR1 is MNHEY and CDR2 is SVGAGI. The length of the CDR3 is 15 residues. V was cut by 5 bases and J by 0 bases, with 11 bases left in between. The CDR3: CASSLTGFSYNEQFF. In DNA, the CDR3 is TGTGCCAGCAGTCTGACGGGGTTCTCCTACAATGAGCAGTTCTTC.

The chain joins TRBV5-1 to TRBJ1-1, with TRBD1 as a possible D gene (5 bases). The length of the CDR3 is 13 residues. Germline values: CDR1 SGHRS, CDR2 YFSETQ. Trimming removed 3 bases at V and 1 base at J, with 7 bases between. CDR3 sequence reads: CASSWGENTEAFF. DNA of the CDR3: TGCGCCAGCAGCTGGGGGGAGAACACTGAAGCTTTCTTT. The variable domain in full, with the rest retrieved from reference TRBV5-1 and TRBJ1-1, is KAGVTQTPRYLIKTRGQQVTLSCSPISGHRSVSWYQQTPGQGLQFLFEYFSETQRNKGNFPGRFSGRQFSNSRSEMNVSTLELGDSALYLCASSWGENTEAFFGQGTRLTVV.

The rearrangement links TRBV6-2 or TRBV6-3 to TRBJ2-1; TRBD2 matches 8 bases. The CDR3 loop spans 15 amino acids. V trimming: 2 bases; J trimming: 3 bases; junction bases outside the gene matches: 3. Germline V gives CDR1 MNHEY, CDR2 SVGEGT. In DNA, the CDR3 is TGTGCCAGCAGTTACCCGGGACTAGACTACAATGAGCAGTTCTTC. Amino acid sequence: CASSYPGLDYNEQFF.

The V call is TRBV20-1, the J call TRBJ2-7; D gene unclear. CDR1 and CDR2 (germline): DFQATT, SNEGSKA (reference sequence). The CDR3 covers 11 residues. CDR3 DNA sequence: TGCACCCCATCTACTCCCTACGAGCAGTACTTC. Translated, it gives CTPSTPYEQYF.

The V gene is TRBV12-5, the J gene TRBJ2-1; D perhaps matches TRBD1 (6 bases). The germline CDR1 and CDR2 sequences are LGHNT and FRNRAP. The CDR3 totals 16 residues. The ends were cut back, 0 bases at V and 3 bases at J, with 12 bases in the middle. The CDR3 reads CASGLVGQGYYNEQFF. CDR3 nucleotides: TGTGCTAGTGGTTTGGTAGGTCAGGGGTACTACAATGAGCAGTTCTTC.

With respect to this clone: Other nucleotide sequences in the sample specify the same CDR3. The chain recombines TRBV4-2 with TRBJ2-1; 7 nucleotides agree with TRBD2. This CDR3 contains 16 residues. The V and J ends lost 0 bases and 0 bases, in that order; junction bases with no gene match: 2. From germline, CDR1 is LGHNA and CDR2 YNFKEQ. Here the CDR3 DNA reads TGTGCCAGCAGCCAAGATGAGCGGGGCTCCTACAATGAGCAGTTCTTC. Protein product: CASSQDERGSYNEQFF.

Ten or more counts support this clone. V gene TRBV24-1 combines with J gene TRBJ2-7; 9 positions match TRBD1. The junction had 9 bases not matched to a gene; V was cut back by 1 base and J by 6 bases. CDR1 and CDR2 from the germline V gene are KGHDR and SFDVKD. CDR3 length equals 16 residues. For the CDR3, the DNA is TGTGCCACCAGTGATTTCATGCCGGGACAGGGAGGCGAGCAGTACTTC. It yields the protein CATSDFMPGQGGEQYF.

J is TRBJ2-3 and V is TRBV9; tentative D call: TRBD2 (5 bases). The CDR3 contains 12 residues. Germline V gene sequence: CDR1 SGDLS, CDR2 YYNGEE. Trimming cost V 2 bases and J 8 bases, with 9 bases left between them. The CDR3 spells CASSVEGSTQYF. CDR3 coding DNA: TGTGCCAGCAGCGTCGAGGGTAGTACGCAGTATTTT.

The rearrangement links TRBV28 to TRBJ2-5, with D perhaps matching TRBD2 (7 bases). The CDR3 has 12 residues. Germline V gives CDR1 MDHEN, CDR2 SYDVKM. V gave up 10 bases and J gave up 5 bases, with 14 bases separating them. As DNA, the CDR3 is TGTGCCACTGGGGGGGCGGGGGAGACCCAGTACTTC. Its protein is CATGGAGETQYF.

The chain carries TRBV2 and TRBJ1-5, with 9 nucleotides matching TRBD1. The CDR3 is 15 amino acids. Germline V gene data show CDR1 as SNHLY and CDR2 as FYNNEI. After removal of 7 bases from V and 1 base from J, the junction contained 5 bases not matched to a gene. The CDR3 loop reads CASTPTGGSNQPQHF. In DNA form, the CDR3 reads TGTGCCAGCACTCCGACAGGGGGAAGCAATCAGCCCCAGCATTTT.

In nucleotides, the CDR3 is TGTGCCAGCAGTTTTCCGGGAAATTCCTACGAGCAGTACTTC. Translation: CASSFPGNSYEQYF. The chain couples TRBV28 to TRBJ2-7, with D tentatively TRBD2 (5 bases). Trimming took 3 bases from V and 1 from J, leaving 10 bases between them. CDR3 length equals 14 residues. Germline values: CDR1 MDHEN, CDR2 SYDVKM. Full variable domain (rest looked up from reference TRBV28 and TRBJ2-7): DVKVTQSSRYLVKRTGEKVFLECVQDMDHENMFWYRQDPGLGLRLIYFSYDVKMKEKGDIPEGYSVSREKKERFSLILESASTNQTSMYLCASSFPGNSYEQYFGPGTRLTVT.

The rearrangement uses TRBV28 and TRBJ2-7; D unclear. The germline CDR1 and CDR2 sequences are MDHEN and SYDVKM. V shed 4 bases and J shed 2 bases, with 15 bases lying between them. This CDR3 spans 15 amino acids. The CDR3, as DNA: TGTGCCAGCAGTTCCCCGAGTACGGGTACCTACGAGCAGTACTTC. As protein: CASSSPSTGTYEQYF.

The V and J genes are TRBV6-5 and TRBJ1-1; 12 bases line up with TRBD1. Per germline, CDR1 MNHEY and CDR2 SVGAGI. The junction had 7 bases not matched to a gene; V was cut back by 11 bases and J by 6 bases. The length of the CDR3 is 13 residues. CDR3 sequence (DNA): TGTGCCGGCGGGACAGGGGGCTTTTCTGAAGCTTTCTTT. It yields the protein CAGGTGGFSEAFF.

This chain's CDR3 is CASTLAGPHEQYF. CDR3 in DNA: TGTGCCAGCACTCTAGCGGGACCCCACGAGCAGTACTTC. V and J are TRBV6-5 and TRBJ2-7; TRBD2 agrees at 9 bases. After removal of 7 bases from V and 5 bases from J, the junction contained 6 bases not matched to a gene. Looked up from germline, CDR1 is MNHEY and CDR2 is SVGAGI. The CDR3 spans 13 residues.

CDR3 DNA sequence: TGTGCCAGCAGCTCTGGACAGCTCTCCACAGATACGCAGTATTTT. It yields the protein CASSSGQLSTDTQYF. The V gene is TRBV11-3, the J gene TRBJ2-3, with D perhaps TRBD1 (6 bases). Per germline, CDR1 SGHNT and CDR2 YENEEA. V dropped 4 bases and J dropped 2 bases, with 13 bases sitting between them. There are 15 residues in the CDR3.

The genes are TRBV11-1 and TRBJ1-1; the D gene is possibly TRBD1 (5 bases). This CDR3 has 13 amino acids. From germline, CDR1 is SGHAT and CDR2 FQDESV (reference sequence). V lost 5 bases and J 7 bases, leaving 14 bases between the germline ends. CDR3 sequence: CASSPGVRIEAFF. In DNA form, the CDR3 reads TGTGCCAGCAGCCCGGGGGTGAGGATTGAAGCTTTCTTT.

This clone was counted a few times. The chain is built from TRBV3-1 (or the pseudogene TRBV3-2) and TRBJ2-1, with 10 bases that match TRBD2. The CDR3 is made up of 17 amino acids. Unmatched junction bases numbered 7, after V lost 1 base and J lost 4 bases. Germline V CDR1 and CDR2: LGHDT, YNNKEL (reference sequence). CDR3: CASSQVLAGEIYNEQFF. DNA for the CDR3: TGTGCCAGCAGCCAAGTTCTAGCGGGAGAAATATACAATGAGCAGTTCTTC.

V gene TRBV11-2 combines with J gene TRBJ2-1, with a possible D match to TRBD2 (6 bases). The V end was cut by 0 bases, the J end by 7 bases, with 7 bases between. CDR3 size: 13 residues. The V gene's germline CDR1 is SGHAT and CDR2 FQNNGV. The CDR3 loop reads CASSLDGGNEQFF. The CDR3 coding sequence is TGTGCCAGCAGCTTAGATGGGGGGAATGAGCAGTTCTTC.

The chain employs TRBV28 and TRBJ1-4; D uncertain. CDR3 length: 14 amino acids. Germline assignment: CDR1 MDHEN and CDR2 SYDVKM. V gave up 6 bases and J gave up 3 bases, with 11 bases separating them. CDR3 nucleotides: TGTGCCAGCAGAGAGAGTTTGGCTAATGAAAAACTGTTTTTT. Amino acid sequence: CASRESLANEKLFF.